The rows below give T cell receptor beta chains drawn from one sample of a study of radiotherapy plus CTLA-4 blockade in lung cancer. Clones were read by immunoSEQ multiplex PCR, and TCRdb kept only the in-frame ones, dropping some. The table shows some 52,000 clones, with roughly 80% occurring only once. The sequenced sample was peripheral blood, obtained from a patient treated with radiotherapy plus ipilimumab. Receptors were obtained from a human donor with non-small cell lung cancer who had a partial response to radiotherapy plus ipilimumab. Each CDR3 is given without its conserved first and last residue.

v_gene	CDR3aa
TRBV27	ASSLQAGGGQPQH
TRBV19	ASSIMGQASEAF
TRBV15	ATSRYRVSNQPQH
TRBV6-1	ASSEAPGLGTQY
TRBV19	ASSTQGARPDTQY
TRBV27	ASGGGANTEAF
TRBV7-3	ASSLGGGQAETQY
TRBV7-2	ASSPGSTNEKLF
TRBV12-5	ASTTGTDNSPLH
TRBV7-2	ATRGQGKETQY
TRBV18	ASSLRQGLSGNTIY
TRBV19	ASSIVTGTGANVLT
TRBV5-1	ASRIGNGGNSPLH
TRBV23-1	ASSTCGGSSYNEQF
TRBV6-1	ASSERGWAYEQY
TRBV19	ASSIQGAEEEQY
TRBV5-1	ASSLVSGGVGNEQF
TRBV11-2	ASSLEGTYNQPQH
TRBV28	ASSLETGVGSNQPQH
TRBV6-1	ASRRTGVGNQPQH
TRBV19	ASSMDNSQY
TRBV7-9	ASSRTTSVSTGELF
TRBV2	ASSEAGGGETQY
TRBV7-8	ASKGLAFPLSQY
TRBV27	ASRPAGWGLYEQY
TRBV6-5	ASNNRDTNTGELF
TRBV28	ASSLSREGTQY
TRBV27	ASSSPDSYSPLH
TRBV6-1	ASSEVAYYGYT
TRBV9	ASSVDPGRSGNTIY
TRBV7-9	ASSQEGASGGNIQY
TRBV5-4	ASSLGGAQGARLNEQF
TRBV29-1	SAERVQDTDTQY
TRBV5-1	ASSLGQGRINEKLF
TRBV5-1	ASSLTQGYNNEQF
TRBV5-1	ASRLERGDTQY
TRBV7-2	ASSPNPGQGAGTQY
TRBV6-1	ASSERTGANTEAF
TRBV5-1	ASSLGRGQGAYYNEQY
TRBV10-3	ASLGQGAYEQY
TRBV18	ASSPPSRAIRNTEAF
TRBV28	ASSLIDSNQPQH
TRBV15	ATSRRTGGVSGANVLT
TRBV7-2	ASKKRQNTEAF